This T cell receptor beta chain emerged from a study of OX40 agonist ivuxolimab in advanced cancers. This CDR3 contains 14 residues. Between the trimmed V and J ends, which lost 0 bases and 11 bases, there was a span of 14 bases. Germline V gives CDR1 LGHNA, CDR2 YSLEER. The protocol was immunoSEQ multiplex PCR, while the TCRdb copy is restricted to in-frame clones and leaves out a portion. This table has fewer than 55,000 clones, about four fifths appearing once. The specimen was CD4+ or CD8+ T cells sorted from blood, collected in a trial of the OX40 agonist ivuxolimab. The V and J genes are TRBV4-3 and TRBJ1-5, with D tentatively TRBD1 (5 bases). The receptor's source is an adult with an advanced solid tumor such as melanoma, head and neck, liver or kidney cancer. In DNA form, the CDR3 reads TGCGCCAGCAGCCAAGATCACTTAATGGGGGCCCAGCATTTT. It yields the protein CASSQDHLMGAQHF.